This TCR beta chain was identified in a study of T-cell memory formation after mild COVID-19. At the level of the study: For the most part, TCR clusters were specific to one donor.

This CDR3 comprises 14 residues. The germline V gene has CDR1 SGHTA and CDR2 FQGNSA. There are many counts of this clonotype. Its target is not known. At one end the junction does not follow the germline gene, possibly because of a read error. The 5'RACE method, run with constant-segment primers, produced TCR alpha and TCR beta cDNA libraries (carrying sample barcodes and UMIs). TCRdb independently ran MiXCR on the 5' RACE reads; one entry per CDR3 protein. The sample shows hundreds of thousands of distinct CDR3 sequences, about 15% of them seen only once. Study outcomes and limitations: Pre-infection memory held some responding clones, suggesting pre-existing cross-reactive T cells responded. Clones contracting over day 15 to 85 were CD4/CD8 balanced, with later expanders leaning CD4+.

This receptor was taken from a man aged 18 to 29 who had mild COVID-19 (a few samples of this study predate the infection). Cell type and time point are not known. This rearrangement joins TRBV7-2 to TRBJ2-5; TRBD2 aligns across 11 bases. The sample taken for sequencing was PBMCs or a T cell subset sorted from them (not recorded which). The CDR3 loop reads CASSLGLAEETQYF. The CDR3 DNA follows: TGCGCCAGCAGCTTGGGACTAGCGGAAGAGACCCAGTACTTC.